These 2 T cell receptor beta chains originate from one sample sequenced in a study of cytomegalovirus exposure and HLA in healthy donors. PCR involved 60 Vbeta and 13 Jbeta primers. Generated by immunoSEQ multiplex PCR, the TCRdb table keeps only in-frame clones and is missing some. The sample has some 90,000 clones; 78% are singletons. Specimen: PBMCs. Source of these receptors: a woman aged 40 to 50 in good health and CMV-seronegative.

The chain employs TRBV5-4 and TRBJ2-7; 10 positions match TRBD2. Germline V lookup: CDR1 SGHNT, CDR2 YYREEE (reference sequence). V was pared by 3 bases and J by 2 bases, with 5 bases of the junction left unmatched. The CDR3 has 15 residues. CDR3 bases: TGTGCCAGCAGCTCTGGGCTAGCGGGGGCCTACGAGCAGTACTTC. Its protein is CASSSGLAGAYEQYF.

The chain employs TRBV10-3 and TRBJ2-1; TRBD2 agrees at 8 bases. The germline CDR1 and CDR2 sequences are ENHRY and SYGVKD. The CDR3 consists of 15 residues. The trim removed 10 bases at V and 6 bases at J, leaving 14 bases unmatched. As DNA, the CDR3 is TGTGCCAGCGGGGGGAAAGCGGGAGTGGGCAATGAGCAGTTCTTC. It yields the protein CASGGKAGVGNEQFF.